The clone carrying this T cell receptor beta chain showed up just once. Germline values: CDR1 SGHTA, CDR2 FQGNSA. The CDR3 is made up of 16 amino acids. V lost 4 bases, J lost 0 bases, and 2 bases stayed unmatched. The source of the sample is a study of cytomegalovirus exposure and HLA in healthy donors. Primers for the PCR totalled 60 Vbeta and 13 Jbeta. Assay: immunoSEQ multiplex PCR; the TCRdb copy retains only in-frame clones and omits some. The sample lists 170,000 or so clones, approximately 81% occurring once. This receptor was obtained from a woman aged 25 to 39 in good health and CMV-seronegative. J is TRBJ2-6 and V is TRBV7-2, with TRBD1 matching 8 bases. Material: PBMCs. The CDR3 loop reads CASSSTGVSGANVLTF. The DNA of the CDR3 is TGTGCCAGCAGCTCGACAGGGGTCTCTGGGGCCAACGTCCTGACTTTC.